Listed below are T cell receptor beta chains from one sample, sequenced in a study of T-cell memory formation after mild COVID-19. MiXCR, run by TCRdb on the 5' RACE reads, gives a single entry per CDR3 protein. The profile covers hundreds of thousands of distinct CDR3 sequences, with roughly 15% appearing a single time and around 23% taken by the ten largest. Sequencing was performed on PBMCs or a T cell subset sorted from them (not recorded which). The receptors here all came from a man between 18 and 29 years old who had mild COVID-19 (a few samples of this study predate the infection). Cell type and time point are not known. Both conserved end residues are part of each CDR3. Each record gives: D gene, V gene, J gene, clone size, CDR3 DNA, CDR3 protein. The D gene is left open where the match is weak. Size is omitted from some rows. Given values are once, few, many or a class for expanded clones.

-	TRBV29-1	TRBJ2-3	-	TGCAGCGTTGACCTCCTACCTAGCACAGATACGCAGTATTTT	CSVDLLPSTDTQYF
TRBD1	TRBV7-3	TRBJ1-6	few	TGTGCCAGCAGCTTAGGACAGGGGGTCGATTCACCCCTCCACTTT	CASSLGQGVDSPLHF
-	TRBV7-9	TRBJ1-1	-	TGTGCCAGCAGCGTATACCGGACAGCCGGGCCAGAAGCTTTCTTT	CASSVYRTAGPEAFF
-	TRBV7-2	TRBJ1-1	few	TGTGCCAGCAGCTTAGAGAGGGGGAGAGGAGCTTTCTTT	CASSLERGRGAFF
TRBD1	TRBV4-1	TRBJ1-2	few	TGCGCCAGCAGCCACGGACAGGGAGGCGGCTACACCTTC	CASSHGQGGGYTF
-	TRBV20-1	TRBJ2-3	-	TGCAGTGCTCAGAGCACAGATACGCAGTATTTT	CSAQSTDTQYF
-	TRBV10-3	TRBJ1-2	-	TGTGCCATCAGTGTCAAAGGTCAGGGAGACTATGGCTACACCTTC	CAISVKGQGDYGYTF
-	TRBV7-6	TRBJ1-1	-	TGTGCCAGCAGCTCCGACCTGGGGACTGAAGCTTTCTTT	CASSSDLGTEAFF
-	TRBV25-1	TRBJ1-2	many	TGTGCCAGCAGTGACCGGGGGTCCCTCGGCTACACCTTC	CASSDRGSLGYTF
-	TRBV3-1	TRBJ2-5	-	TGTGCCAGCAGCCAAGGGCCCGCACGAGAGACCCAGTACTTC	CASSQGPARETQYF
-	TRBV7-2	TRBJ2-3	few	TGTGCCAGCAGCTTAGCAAGGCGGCAGTGGGGAGATACGCAGTATTTT	CASSLARRQWGDTQYF
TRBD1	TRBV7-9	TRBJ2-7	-	TGTGCCAGCAGCTTATCCGATGGACAGGGGACGAACGAGCAGTACTTC	CASSLSDGQGTNEQYF
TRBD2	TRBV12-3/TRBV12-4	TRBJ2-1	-	TGTGCCAGCAGAACTAGCGGGGGGGCGAATGAGCAGTTCTTC	CASRTSGGANEQFF
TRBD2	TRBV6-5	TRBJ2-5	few	TGTGCCAGCAGTTACCTGCGGGGGGGCCAAGAGACCCAGTACTTC	CASSYLRGGQETQYF
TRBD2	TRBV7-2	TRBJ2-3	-	TGTGCCAGCAGCTTAGCGCCAGCGGGGGGGGACGCAGATACGCAGTATTTT	CASSLAPAGGDADTQYF
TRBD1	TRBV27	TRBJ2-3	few	TGTGCCAGCAGTCCACCGACAGGGCAGAGTGGTACGCAGTATTTT	CASSPPTGQSGTQYF
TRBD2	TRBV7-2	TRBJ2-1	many	TGTGCCAGCAGCTTAGGAGCGGGGGCATACAATGAGCAGTTCTTC	CASSLGAGAYNEQFF
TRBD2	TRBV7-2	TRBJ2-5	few	TGTGCCAGCAGGCGCAGCGGGGGGGCTCTCACTGGGACCCAGTACTTC	CASRRSGGALTGTQYF
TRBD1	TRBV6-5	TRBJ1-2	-	TGTGCCAGCAGGCGCACCTCGGACAGGCGGATCGGCTACACCTTC	CASRRTSDRRIGYTF
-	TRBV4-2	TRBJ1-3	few	TGTGCCAGCAGCCAAGATGGCCACTCTGGAAACACCATATATTTT	CASSQDGHSGNTIYF
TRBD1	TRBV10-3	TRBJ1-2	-	TGTGCCATCAGTATGGGACAGGGGGACAATGGCTACACCTTC	CAISMGQGDNGYTF
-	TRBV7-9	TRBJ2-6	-	TGTGCCAGCAGCTTACGTGGGAGCTCTGGGGCCAACGTCCTGACTTTC	CASSLRGSSGANVLTF
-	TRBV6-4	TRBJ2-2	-	TGTGCCAGCAGTGACTCGGACACCGGGGAGCTGTTTTTT	CASSDSDTGELFF
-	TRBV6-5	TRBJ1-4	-	TGTGCCAGCAAAACCCAGATGGCCCTAGGAAAACTGTTTTTT	CASKTQMALGKLFF
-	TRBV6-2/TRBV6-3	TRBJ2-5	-	TGTGCCAGCAGTCACCGACCGAAGACCCAGTACTTC	CASSHRPKTQYF
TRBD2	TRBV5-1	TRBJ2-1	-	TGCGCCAGCAGCTTGGTAGCGGGGGGGCCGAATGAGCAGTTCTTC	CASSLVAGGPNEQFF
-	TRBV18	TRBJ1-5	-	TGTGCCAGATCACCCTCGCCAGGACACATTAGCAATCAGCCCCAGCATTTT	CARSPSPGHISNQPQHF
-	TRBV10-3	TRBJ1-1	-	TGTGCCATCGATCATTCGGGGGAAGGCACTGAAGCTTTCTTT	CAIDHSGEGTEAFF
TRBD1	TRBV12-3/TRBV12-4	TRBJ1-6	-	TGTGCCAGCAGTCTAGGACAGGGCTGGAGAGATTCACCCCTCCACTTT	CASSLGQGWRDSPLHF
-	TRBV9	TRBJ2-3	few	TGTGCCAGCAGCGTAGAGGGCTCTAACACAGATACGCAGTATTTT	CASSVEGSNTDTQYF
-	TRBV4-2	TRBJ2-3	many	TGTGCCAGCAGCCAAGTCTTCGGCTTCTCGCAGTATTTT	CASSQVFGFSQYF
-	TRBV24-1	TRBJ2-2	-	TGTGCCACCAGTGACTCCTACCGCTCCGGGGAGCTGTTTTTT	CATSDSYRSGELFF
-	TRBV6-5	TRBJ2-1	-	TGTGCCAGCAGTTCCGGACAGAACAATGAGCAGTTCTTC	CASSSGQNNEQFF
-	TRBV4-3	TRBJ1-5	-	TGCGCCAGCAGCCCTACAGGGAGGGAGCCCCAGCATTTT	CASSPTGREPQHF
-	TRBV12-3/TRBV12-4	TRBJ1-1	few	TGTGCCAGCAGTTCAACCGAGGACACTGAAGCTTTCTTT	CASSSTEDTEAFF
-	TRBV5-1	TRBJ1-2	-	TGCGCCAGCAGCTTGGGGCAGGGTGCAAGGGAAGGCTACACCTTC	CASSLGQGAREGYTF
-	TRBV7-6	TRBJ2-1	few	TGTGCCAGCAGCTTAGTGGCAGTGGGTGGAGGAGAGCAGTTCTTC	CASSLVAVGGGEQFF
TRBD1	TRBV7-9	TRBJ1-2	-	TGTGCCAGCAGTAAACCGGGACAGCCATTCTCTAACTATGGCTACACCTTC	CASSKPGQPFSNYGYTF
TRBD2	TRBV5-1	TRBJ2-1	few	TGCGCCAGCAGCTTGGTCCCTAGCGGGGGCCACAATGAGCAGTTCTTC	CASSLVPSGGHNEQFF
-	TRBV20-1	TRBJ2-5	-	TGCAGTGCTAGCCGGGGCTCGACAAGATACCAAGAGACCCAGTACTTC	CSASRGSTRYQETQYF
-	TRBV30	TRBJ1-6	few	TGTGCCTGGAGGGTCGGGGTCTCCTATAATTCACCCCTCCACTTT	CAWRVGVSYNSPLHF
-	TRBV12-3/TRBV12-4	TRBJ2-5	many	TGTGCCAGCCAAGTGCCGGGACTCGGTAGGGAGACCCAGTACTTC	CASQVPGLGRETQYF
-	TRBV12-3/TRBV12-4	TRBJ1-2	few	TGTGCCAGCAGCCCTGTCAACTGGGGGCGATGGCCCGGCTACACCTTC	CASSPVNWGRWPGYTF
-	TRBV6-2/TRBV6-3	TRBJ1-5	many	TGTGCCAGCAGGACCGATTCGTTTCAGCCCCAGCATTTT	CASRTDSFQPQHF
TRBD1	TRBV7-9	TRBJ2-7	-	TGTGCCAGCAGCGGGGGACAGGGAAAACCCTACGAGCAGTACTTC	CASSGGQGKPYEQYF
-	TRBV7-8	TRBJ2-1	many	TGTGCCAGCAGCCCTGAGATGGGTTCGGGGGCCTACAATGAGCAGTTCTTC	CASSPEMGSGAYNEQFF
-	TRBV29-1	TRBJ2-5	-	TGCAGCGTTGAAGGAAGATGGGAGCAAGAGACCCAGTACTTC	CSVEGRWEQETQYF
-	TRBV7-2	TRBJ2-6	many	TGTGCCAGCCGCCAAAAAAGGGGAAGTGGGGCCAACGTCCTGACTTTC	CASRQKRGSGANVLTF
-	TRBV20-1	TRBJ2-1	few	TGCAGTGCCAAACCCAGCCCTTTAGATGAGCAGTTCTTC	CSAKPSPLDEQFF
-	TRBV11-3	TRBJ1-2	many	TGTGCCAGCAGCTTAGCAACAGGAACGGGCTACACCTTC	CASSLATGTGYTF
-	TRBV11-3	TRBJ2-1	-	TGTGCCAGCAGCTTCCAGGGTGGCTACAATGAGCAGTTCTTC	CASSFQGGYNEQFF
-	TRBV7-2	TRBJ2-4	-	TGTGCCAGCAGCTCATTCTCCGGGACAACCGTTCTAGCCAAAAACATTCAGTACTTC	CASSSFSGTTVLAKNIQYF
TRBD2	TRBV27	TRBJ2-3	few	TGTGCCAGCAGTTTATTTGCTAGCGGGGGCACAGATACGCAGTATTTT	CASSLFASGGTDTQYF
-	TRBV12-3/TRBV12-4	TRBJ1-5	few	TGTGCCAGCACCTCAACCCCGGGGCAGCCCCAGCATTTT	CASTSTPGQPQHF
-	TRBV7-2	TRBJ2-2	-	TGTGCCAGCAGCCCTGGGACCCTGCTCACCGGGGAGCTGTTTTTT	CASSPGTLLTGELFF
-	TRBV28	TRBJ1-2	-	TGTGCCAGCAGTTTAGCCCGGAAGGGGAGGTATGGCTACACCTTC	CASSLARKGRYGYTF
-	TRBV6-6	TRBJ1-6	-	TGTGCCAGCAGTCGATTGGACGGGCCTTTGGCCCTCCACTTT	CASSRLDGPLALHF
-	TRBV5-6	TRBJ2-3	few	TGTGCCAGCAGCTTGGGGGGCCCCGAAGATACGCAGTATTTT	CASSLGGPEDTQYF